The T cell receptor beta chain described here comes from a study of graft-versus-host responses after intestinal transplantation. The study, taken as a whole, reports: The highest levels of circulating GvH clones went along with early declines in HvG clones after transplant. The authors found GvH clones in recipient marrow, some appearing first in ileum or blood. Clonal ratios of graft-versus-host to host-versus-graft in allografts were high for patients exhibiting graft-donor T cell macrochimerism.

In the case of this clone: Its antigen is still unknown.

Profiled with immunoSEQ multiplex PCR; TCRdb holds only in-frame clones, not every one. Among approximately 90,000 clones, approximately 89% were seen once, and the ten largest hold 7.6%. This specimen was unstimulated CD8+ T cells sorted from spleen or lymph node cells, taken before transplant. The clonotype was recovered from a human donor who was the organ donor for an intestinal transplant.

In DNA form, the CDR3 reads TGTGCCAGCAGTACGGGACAGGCGGGCCACGAGCAGTACTTC. Protein sequence: CASSTGQAGHEQYF. The chain uses TRBV9 and TRBJ2-7, with TRBD1 matching over 8 bases. Germline V gene sequence: CDR1 SGDLS, CDR2 YYNGEE. V was pared by 5 bases and J by 5 bases, with 9 bases of the junction left unmatched. The CDR3 is 14 amino acids.